What follows describes a single T cell receptor beta chain. What it binds is unknown. Germline-derived CDR1 and CDR2 are SGHRS and YFSETQ. The length of the CDR3 is 16 residues. Trimming took off 4 bases at V and 2 bases at J, with 15 bases between the two ends. Purification of the CD8+ and CD4+ T cells relied on negative isolation, and TEMRA cells underwent FACS enrichment. The data stem from a study of CD8 T cells in Susac syndrome. With random hexamers, reverse transcription was performed on about 0.5 to 1 ug of RNA. Amplification of TCR beta CDR3 across 54 Vbeta and 13 Jbeta was performed with immunoSEQ multiplex PCR. Via MiXCR, TCRdb re-called the immunoSEQ multiplex PCR reads, giving one row per CDR3 protein. Of around 190,000 distinct CDR3 sequences listed, 85% to 95% are singletons. Whole-study results and caveats: The study recognized that the number of individuals in its TCR sequencing and HLA analysis was relatively small.

The sequenced sample consisted of CD4+ T cells from PBMCs. The sequence came from a human donor in good health. The chain has TRBV5-1 and TRBJ2-2, with a weak D call TRBD2 (6 bases). CDR3 DNA: TGCGCCAGCAGCCAATATGGAGGGAGAAACACCGGGGAGCTGTTTTTT. This codes for CASSQYGGRNTGELFF.